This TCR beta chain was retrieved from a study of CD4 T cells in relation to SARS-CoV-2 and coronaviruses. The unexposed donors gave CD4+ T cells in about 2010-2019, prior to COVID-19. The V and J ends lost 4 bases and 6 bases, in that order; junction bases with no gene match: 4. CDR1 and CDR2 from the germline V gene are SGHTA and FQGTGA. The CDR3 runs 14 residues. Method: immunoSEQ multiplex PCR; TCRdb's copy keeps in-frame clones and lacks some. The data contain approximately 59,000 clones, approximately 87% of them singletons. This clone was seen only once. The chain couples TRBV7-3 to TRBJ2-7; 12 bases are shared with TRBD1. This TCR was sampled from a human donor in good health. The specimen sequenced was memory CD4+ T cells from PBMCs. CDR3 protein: CASSSGTGGGEQYF. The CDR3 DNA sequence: TGTGCCAGCAGCTCCGGGACAGGGGGCGGCGAGCAGTACTTC.